This entry lists 24 T cell receptor beta chains sequenced from one sample in a study of T-cell memory formation after mild COVID-19. TCRdb redid the calling of the 5' RACE reads with MiXCR, one entry per CDR3 protein. The sample has roughly 560,000 distinct CDR3 sequences; roughly 20% are singletons. Sequences were obtained from PBMCs or a T cell subset sorted from them (not recorded which). The receptors originated from an adult woman who had mild COVID-19 (a few samples of this study predate the infection). Cell type and time point are not known.

CDR3 region: CASSYTLDEQFF. The CDR3 nucleotides are TGTGCCAGCAGTTATACACTAGATGAGCAGTTCTTC. This rearrangement joins TRBV6-2 or TRBV6-3 to TRBJ2-1; possible D gene TRBD2, 5 bases. Germline CDR1 and CDR2: MNHEY and SVGEGT. The ends were cut back, 3 bases at V and 8 bases at J, with 8 bases in the middle. There are 12 residues in the CDR3.

This clonotype turned up a few times. The chain combines TRBV10-3 with TRBJ2-1; weak D call: TRBD2 (5 bases). V was pared by 6 bases and J by 6 bases, with 18 bases between. CDR3 length: 15 amino acids. The germline V gene has CDR1 ENHRY and CDR2 SYGVKD. CDR3 DNA sequence: TGTGCCATCAGGAGAACAGTCGAGGGCCCCAATGAGCAGTTCTTC. It encodes CAIRRTVEGPNEQFF.

This clonotype has more than one count but fewer than ten. V usage is TRBV12-3 or TRBV12-4 and J usage is TRBJ2-7; 14 bases are shared with TRBD2. V dropped 5 bases and J dropped 13; count of bases not matched to a gene: 4. The CDR3 sequence is 12 residues long. CDR3 bases: TGTGCCAGCAGTCGGACTAGCGGGAGGTTCTACTTC. Protein sequence: CASSRTSGRFYF.

The rearrangement links TRBV28 to TRBJ2-7, with 9 bases matching TRBD2. J lost 0 bases, V lost 4 bases, and 4 bases had no gene match. The CDR3 totals 15 residues. The germline V gene has CDR1 MDHEN and CDR2 SYDVKM. As DNA, the CDR3 is TGTGCCAGCAGTTCGGCGGGGGGGCACTCCTACGAGCAGTACTTC. It is translated as CASSSAGGHSYEQYF.

The chain uses TRBV7-8 and TRBJ2-1; D possibly corresponds to TRBD1 (7 bases). Per germline, CDR1 SGHVS and CDR2 FQNEAQ. Trimming took 8 bases from V and 7 from J, leaving 27 bases between them. This CDR3 has 17 amino acids. The CDR3, as DNA: TGTGCCAGCCGGAGGGGGCGGCGGGATCGCCGGTGGAATGAGCAGTTCTTC. Amino acid sequence: CASRRGRRDRRWNEQFF.

This clonotype was detected only a few times. For the CDR3, the DNA is TGTGCCAGCAGCTTGGCCTCGGGGGGACAGCCCCAGCATTTT. Protein product: CASSLASGGQPQHF. The rearrangement joins TRBV5-6 to TRBJ1-5; D may be TRBD1 (5 bases). From germline, CDR1 is SGHDT and CDR2 YYEEEE. This CDR3 is 14 amino acids long. V lost 0 bases, J lost 7 bases, and 11 bases lay in between.

This clonotype was found a few times. One end of the junction fails to match germline, which may point to a read error. V gene TRBV7-7 combines with J gene TRBJ2-5; 7 bases align to TRBD2. The CDR3 has 12 amino acids. CDR1 and CDR2 from the germline V gene are SSHAT and FNYEAQ (reference sequence). The CDR3 sequence is CASSLAGGPPYF. The CDR3 nucleotides are TGTGCTAGCAGCTTAGCGGGCGGGCCTCCCTACTTC.

This clonotype was seen a few times. V usage is TRBV2 and J usage is TRBJ2-1; no definite D call. V shed 7 bases and J shed 10 bases, with 14 bases lying between them. The length of the CDR3 is 12 residues. Germline CDR1 SNHLY, CDR2 FYNNEI. The CDR3 spells CASIVETGEQFF. The CDR3 DNA follows: TGTGCCAGCATTGTTGAGACCGGCGAGCAGTTCTTC.

A few counts support this clonotype. This chain connects TRBV30 to TRBJ1-4, with no clear D. V gave up 4 bases and J gave up 4 bases, with 13 bases separating them. Germline CDR1 reads GTSNPN; CDR2 reads SVGIG (reference sequence). This CDR3 is built from 14 residues. CDR3: CAWKKGSDNEKLFF. CDR3 bases: TGTGCCTGGAAGAAAGGTTCTGATAATGAAAAACTGTTTTTT.

This clonotype has a handful of counts. The chain links TRBV7-6 to TRBJ2-1; the D is unclear. The V and J ends lost 3 bases and 1 base respectively, with 13 bases between them. The CDR3 extends over 16 amino acids. Germline V gene sequence: CDR1 SGHVS, CDR2 FNYEAQ. In DNA, the CDR3 is TGTGCCAGCAGCTTTGGAAGGAGTGCTTCCTACAATGAGCAGTTCTTC. Protein product: CASSFGRSASYNEQFF.

This clonotype was seen a few times. The chain links TRBV4-3 to TRBJ2-3; maybe TRBD1 (5 bases). CDR1 is LGHNA and CDR2 is YSLEER in the germline V gene. V gave up 1 base and J gave up 4 bases, with 18 bases separating them. This CDR3 has 17 amino acids. DNA for the CDR3: TGCGCCAGCAGCCAAGCGTTTGGTTCAGGGCGCGCAGATACGCAGTATTTT. Translated: CASSQAFGSGRADTQYF.

The table lists this clonotype with a few counts. The rearrangement joins TRBV5-1 to TRBJ2-3; 8 bases are shared with TRBD1. Trimming removed 3 bases from V and 2 bases from J; junction bases left unmatched: 8. Germline values: CDR1 SGHRS, CDR2 YFSETQ. The CDR3 contains 16 residues. CDR3 nucleotides: TGCGCCAGCAGCTCCCGGACAGGGAGTTACACAGATACGCAGTATTTT. Its translation: CASSSRTGSYTDTQYF.

This clonotype has a handful of counts. The rearrangement links TRBV29-1 to TRBJ2-1; D gene ambiguous. Germline V gene sequence: CDR1 SQVTM, CDR2 ANQGSEA. The V gene lost 7 bases and the J gene lost 8 bases, with 9 bases spanning the gap. The CDR3 spans 10 residues. The CDR3 reads CSAGRDEQFF. CDR3 in DNA: TGCAGCGCTGGAAGGGATGAGCAGTTCTTC.

The CDR3 reads CATSGTSGRPAYNEQFF. Here the CDR3 DNA reads TGTGCCACCAGTGGGACTAGCGGGAGACCCGCCTACAATGAGCAGTTCTTC. This chain links TRBV24-1 with TRBJ2-1; TRBD2 agrees at 13 bases. CDR1 is KGHDR, CDR2 SFDVKD, per germline. The CDR3 is made up of 17 amino acids. The V gene end was trimmed by 5 bases and the J gene end by 2 bases; junction bases not matched to a gene: 5.

V is TRBV27 and J is TRBJ2-7, with TRBD2 matching 9 bases. V was pared by 8 bases and J by 2 bases, with 7 bases of the junction left unmatched. This CDR3 is built from 14 residues. Per germline, CDR1 MNHEY and CDR2 SMNVEV (reference sequence). Written as DNA, the CDR3 is TGTGCCAGCGGGTATAGCGGGAGTACCTACGAGCAGTACTTC. Its protein product is CASGYSGSTYEQYF.

This sequence joins TRBV7-2 and TRBJ1-4, with TRBD1 as a possible D gene (5 bases). Per the germline V gene, CDR1 is SGHTA and CDR2 is FQGNSA. The ends were cut back, 1 base at V and 5 bases at J, with 11 bases in the middle. The CDR3 has 15 residues. The chain's CDR3 is CASSLVGTGNEKLFF. The CDR3 coding sequence is TGTGCCAGCAGCTTAGTGGGGACGGGAAATGAAAAACTGTTTTTT.

The chain uses TRBV20-1 and TRBJ1-2; possible D gene TRBD1, 6 bases. V lost 3 bases and J lost 6, with 14 bases in between. This CDR3 has 13 residues. Germline V lookup: CDR1 DFQATT, CDR2 SNEGSKA (reference sequence). CDR3 nucleotides: TGCAGTGCTAGGTTAGAACAGGGCGATGGCTACACCTTC. Protein product: CSARLEQGDGYTF.

This clonotype was recorded a few times. The chain joins TRBV12-3 or TRBV12-4 to TRBJ2-3; D is undetermined. The CDR3 covers 14 residues. V was clipped by 4 bases and J by 0 bases, with 8 bases between them. Written as DNA, the CDR3 is TGTGCCAGCAGTTCCCTGGACAGCACAGATACGCAGTATTTT. It is translated as CASSSLDSTDTQYF.

The chain recombines TRBV7-9 with TRBJ2-3; 9 bases are shared with TRBD2. V gave up 5 bases and J gave up 5 bases; unmatched junction bases: 5. CDR1 SEHNR and CDR2 FQNEAQ come from the germline V gene (reference sequence). The CDR3 covers 14 residues. The CDR3 region has the DNA TGTGCCAGCAGCCCGACAGCGGGAGGAGATACGCAGTATTTT. Its protein is CASSPTAGGDTQYF.

The V call is TRBV27, the J call TRBJ1-1; 8 bases line up with TRBD1. The CDR3 sequence is 15 residues long. Germline lookup yields CDR1 MNHEY and CDR2 SMNVEV (reference sequence). Trimming at V came to 2 bases and at J to 1 base, leaving 3 bases not matched to a gene. This CDR3 reads CASSLQGAGNTEAFF. The CDR3 bases are TGTGCCAGCAGTTTACAGGGGGCAGGGAACACTGAAGCTTTCTTT.

The chain is built from TRBV5-1 and TRBJ2-1; 12 bases are a match to TRBD2. The CDR3 is 17 residues long. V shed 4 bases and J 5 bases; nucleotides not matched to a gene: 10. Germline CDR1 and CDR2: SGHRS and YFSETQ. CDR3 residues: CASSPRLAGVGNNEQFF. DNA of the CDR3: TGCGCCAGCAGCCCTAGACTAGCGGGGGTTGGAAACAATGAGCAGTTCTTC.

The chain is built from TRBV24-1 and TRBJ1-5, with D hard to call. Trimming took off 3 bases at V and 8 bases at J, with 19 bases between the two ends. CDR1 and CDR2 (germline): KGHDR, SFDVKD. The CDR3 runs 16 residues. CDR3 coding DNA: TGTGCCACCAGTGATCCCCGCGCGGGCGGCTATGAGCCCCAGCATTTT. Encoded protein: CATSDPRAGGYEPQHF.

There are a few counts of this clonotype. The rearrangement links TRBV5-5 to TRBJ2-7; either TRBD1 or TRBD2 may fit D (5 bases each). The V and J ends lost 4 bases and 2 bases respectively, with 13 bases between them. Per germline, CDR1 SGHKS and CDR2 YYEKEE (reference sequence). The CDR3 sequence is 14 residues long. CDR3 DNA: TGTGCCAGCAGCCTCGGGACCCACACCTACGAGCAGTACTTC. This gives the protein CASSLGTHTYEQYF.

This chain connects TRBV12-3 or TRBV12-4 to TRBJ2-5; perhaps TRBD1 as D (6 bases). The V gene lost 8 bases and the J gene lost 2 bases, with 15 bases spanning the gap. The CDR3 totals 14 residues. The CDR3 sequence: CASHRRGGQETQYF. Written as DNA, the CDR3 is TGTGCCAGCCATAGAAGAGGGGGTCAAGAGACCCAGTACTTC.